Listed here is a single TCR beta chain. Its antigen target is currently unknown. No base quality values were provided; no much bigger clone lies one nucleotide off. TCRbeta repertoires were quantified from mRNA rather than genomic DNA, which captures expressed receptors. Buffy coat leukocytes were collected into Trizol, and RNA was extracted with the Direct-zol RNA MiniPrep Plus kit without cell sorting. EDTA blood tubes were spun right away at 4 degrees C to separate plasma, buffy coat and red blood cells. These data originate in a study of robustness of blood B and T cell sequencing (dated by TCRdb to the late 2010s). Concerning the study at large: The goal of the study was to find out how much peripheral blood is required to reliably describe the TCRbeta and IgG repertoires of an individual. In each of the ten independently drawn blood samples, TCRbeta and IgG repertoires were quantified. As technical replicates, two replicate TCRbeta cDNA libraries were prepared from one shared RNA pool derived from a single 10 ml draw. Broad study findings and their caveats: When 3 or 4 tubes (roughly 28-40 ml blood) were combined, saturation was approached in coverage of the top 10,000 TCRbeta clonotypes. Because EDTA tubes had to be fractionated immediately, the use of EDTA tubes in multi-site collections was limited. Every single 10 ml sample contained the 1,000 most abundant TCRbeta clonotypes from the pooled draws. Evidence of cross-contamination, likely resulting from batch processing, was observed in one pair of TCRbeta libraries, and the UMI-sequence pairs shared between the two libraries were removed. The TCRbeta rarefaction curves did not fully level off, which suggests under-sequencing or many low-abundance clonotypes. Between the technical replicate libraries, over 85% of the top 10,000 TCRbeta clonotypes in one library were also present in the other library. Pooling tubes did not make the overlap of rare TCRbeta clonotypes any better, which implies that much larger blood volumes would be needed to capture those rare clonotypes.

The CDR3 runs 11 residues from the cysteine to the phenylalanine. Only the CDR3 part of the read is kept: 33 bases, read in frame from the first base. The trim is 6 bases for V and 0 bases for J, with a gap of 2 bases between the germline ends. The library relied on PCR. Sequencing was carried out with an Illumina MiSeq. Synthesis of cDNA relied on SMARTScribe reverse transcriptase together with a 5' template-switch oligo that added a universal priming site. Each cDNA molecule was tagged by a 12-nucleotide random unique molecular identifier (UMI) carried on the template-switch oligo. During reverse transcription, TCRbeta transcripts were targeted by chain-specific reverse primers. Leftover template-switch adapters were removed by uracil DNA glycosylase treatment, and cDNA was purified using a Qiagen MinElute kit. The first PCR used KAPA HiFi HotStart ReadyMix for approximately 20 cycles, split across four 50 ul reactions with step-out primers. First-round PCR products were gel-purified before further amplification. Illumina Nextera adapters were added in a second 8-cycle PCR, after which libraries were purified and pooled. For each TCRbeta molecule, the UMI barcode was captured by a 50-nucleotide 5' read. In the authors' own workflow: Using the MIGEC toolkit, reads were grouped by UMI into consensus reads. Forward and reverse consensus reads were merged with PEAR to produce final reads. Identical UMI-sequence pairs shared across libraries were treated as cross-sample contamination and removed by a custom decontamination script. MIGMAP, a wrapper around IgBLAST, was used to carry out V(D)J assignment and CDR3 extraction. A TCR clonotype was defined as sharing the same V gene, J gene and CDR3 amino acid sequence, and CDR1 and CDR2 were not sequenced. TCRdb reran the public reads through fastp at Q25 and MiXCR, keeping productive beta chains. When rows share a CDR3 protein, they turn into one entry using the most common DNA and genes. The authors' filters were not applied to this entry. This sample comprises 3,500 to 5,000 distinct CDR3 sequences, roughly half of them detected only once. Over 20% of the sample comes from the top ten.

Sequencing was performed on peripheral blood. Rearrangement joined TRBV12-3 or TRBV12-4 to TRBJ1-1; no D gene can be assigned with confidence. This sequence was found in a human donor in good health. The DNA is TGTGCCAGCAGGTTGAACACTGAAGCTTTCTTT. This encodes CASRLNTEAFF.